This is a list of T cell receptor beta chains from one sample in a study of cytomegalovirus exposure and HLA in healthy donors. TCRdb keeps only in-frame clones here, not all; method: immunoSEQ multiplex PCR. The sample contains under 90,000 clones, around 68% of which appear only once. The sequencing sample was made of PBMCs. The receptors were sampled from a man aged 40-50 years in good health and CMV-seropositive. Both conserved end residues are part of each CDR3. A D gene is named only where the DNA matches it firmly. Clone size appears in some rows only: once, few, many, or a class for an expanded clone.

>TRBV2|NA|TRBJ2-7|NA
CASSPGTLTYEQYF
TGTGCCAGCAGTCCCGGGACTCTGACCTACGAGCAGTACTTC
>TRBV4-1|TRBD2|TRBJ2-3|NA
CASSQDRGRASGNTDTQYF
TGCGCCAGCAGCCAAGATCGAGGGCGGGCTAGCGGGAACACAGATACGCAGTATTTT
>TRBV5-6|TRBD2|TRBJ2-5|NA
CASSLWERGSAETQYF
TGTGCCAGCAGCTTATGGGAGCGGGGGTCAGCTGAGACCCAGTACTTC
>TRBV2|NA|TRBJ2-7|NA
CASNDRTGFYEQYF
TGTGCCAGCAACGATAGAACAGGGTTCTACGAGCAGTACTTC
>TRBV5-4|TRBD1|TRBJ2-7|NA
CASSVPGQGGNEQYF
TGTGCCAGCAGCGTGCCGGGACAGGGGGGCAACGAGCAGTACTTC
>TRBV5-1|NA|TRBJ2-6|NA
CASSPHVRAGANVLTF
TGCGCCAGCAGCCCCCACGTCAGGGCTGGGGCCAACGTCCTGACTTTC
>TRBV13|NA|TRBJ1-4|few
CASSPTPGLGGEKLFF
TGTGCCAGCAGCCCGACGCCAGGGTTAGGCGGTGAAAAACTGTTTTTT
>TRBV7-9|NA|TRBJ1-1|NA
CASTGYGLNTEAFF
TGTGCCAGCACTGGCTACGGGTTGAACACTGAAGCTTTCTTT
>TRBV11-2|NA|TRBJ2-6|few
CASSLAGAGANVLTF
TGTGCCAGCAGCTTAGCAGGGGCTGGGGCCAACGTCCTGACTTTC
>TRBV30|NA|TRBJ1-6|NA
CAWISDVGGYSPLHF
TGTGCCTGGATCTCGGACGTGGGGGGATATTCACCCCTCCACTTT
>TRBV9|NA|TRBJ1-1|NA
CASSAGQNTEAFF
TGTGCCAGCAGCGCAGGGCAAAACACTGAAGCTTTCTTT
>TRBV4-3|TRBD1|TRBJ1-6|NA
CASSQDRTGVGSYNSPLHF
TGCGCCAGCAGCCAAGATCGGACAGGGGTTGGGTCCTATAATTCACCCCTCCACTTT
>TRBV5-6|NA|TRBJ1-1|few
CASSLARTTFF
TGTGCCAGCAGCTTGGCCCGGACAACTTTCTTT
>TRBV5-4|TRBD2|TRBJ2-1|NA
CASSLTGTSGYNEQFF
TGTGCCAGCAGCTTGACGGGGACTAGCGGCTACAATGAGCAGTTCTTC
>TRBV2|NA|TRBJ1-2|NA
CASSESWEPDYGYTF
TGTGCCAGCAGTGAGTCTTGGGAGCCGGACTATGGCTACACCTTC
>TRBV7-2|NA|TRBJ1-1|NA
CASSLERSTRSAFF
TGTGCCAGCAGCTTAGAAAGGAGCACCCGGTCGGCTTTCTTT
>TRBV19|TRBD1|TRBJ1-1|NA
CASSNRGQGNTEAFF
TGTGCCAGTAGTAACCGGGGACAGGGGAACACTGAAGCTTTCTTT
>TRBV4-2|TRBD1|TRBJ1-2|NA
CASSQEGQQNYGYTF
TGTGCCAGCAGCCAAGAGGGACAGCAAAACTATGGCTACACCTTC
>TRBV28|NA|TRBJ1-1|NA
CASSPPQGRSTEAFF
TGTGCCAGCAGTCCCCCCCAGGGAAGGAGCACTGAAGCTTTCTTT
>TRBV15|NA|TRBJ1-1|NA
CATSRDGPNTEAFF
TGTGCCACCAGCAGAGATGGCCCGAACACTGAAGCTTTCTTT